These 31 T cell receptor beta chains were all obtained from the same sample, sequenced in a study of shared clonotypes between healthy human individuals. Sequencing was performed with immunoSEQ multiplex PCR; in TCRdb, only in-frame clones are kept and a portion is missing. Seen here are approximately 2,000,000 clones, around 93% observed once, and the top ten hold approximately 0.4%. The sample taken for sequencing was naive CD4+ T cells from PBMCs. Subset described: CD45RA+ positively selected. The origin of the receptors is a man aged 18 to 29 in good health. Some clones in this sample may be carry-over from other donors' samples.

This sequence joins TRBV15 and TRBJ1-2; D possibly corresponds to TRBD1 (6 bases). V dropped 0 bases and J dropped 8 bases, with 19 bases sitting between them. Germline V CDR1 and CDR2: LNHNV, YYDKDF (reference sequence). The CDR3 runs to 16 residues. The CDR3 loop reads CATSRDWGAGAEGYTF. The DNA for the CDR3 is TGTGCCACCAGCAGAGATTGGGGAGCAGGGGCGGAGGGCTACACCTTC.

The chain carries TRBV4-1 and TRBJ2-7; the match to TRBD2 covers 11 bases. Germline V gives CDR1 MGHRA, CDR2 YSYEKL. The ends lost 3 bases at V and 4 bases at J; junction bases unmatched: 5. The CDR3 sequence is 15 residues long. CDR3 residues: CASSHPTSGRYEQYF. CDR3 coding DNA: TGCGCCAGCAGCCATCCTACTAGCGGGAGATACGAGCAGTACTTC.

The chain links TRBV7-8 to TRBJ2-1; 11 nucleotides agree with TRBD2. The CDR3 runs 16 residues. The germline V gene encodes CDR1 SGHVS and CDR2 FQNEAQ. Germline trimming cut 4 bases from V and 3 bases from J; bases unmatched to any gene: 5. The CDR3 DNA reads as TGTGCCAGCAGCTCCCGACTAGCGGGGCTCTACAATGAGCAGTTCTTC. Its protein is CASSSRLAGLYNEQFF.

The chain employs TRBV7-3 and TRBJ1-2, with no clear D. CDR1 is SGHTA and CDR2 is FQGTGA in the germline V gene. Trimming left V 2 bases short and J 8 bases short, with 27 bases between. The CDR3 spans 18 residues. The chain's CDR3 is CASSLGPFDQAEEGGYTF. Written as DNA, the CDR3 is TGTGCCAGCAGCTTAGGCCCCTTCGATCAGGCCGAGGAGGGCGGCTACACCTTC.

This chain connects TRBV7-3 to TRBJ2-1; 13 bases are shared with TRBD2. With 5 bases clipped from V and 8 bases from J, the junction kept 3 bases outside the gene matches. Germline lookup yields CDR1 SGHTA and CDR2 FQGTGA. The CDR3 consists of 14 residues. CDR3 residues: CASSPGLAGHEQFF. The DNA of the CDR3 is TGTGCCAGCAGCCCGGGACTAGCGGGACATGAGCAGTTCTTC.

As DNA, the CDR3 is TGTGCCAGCAGCGCGGAGGGCAGTTTCAAACTGTTTTTT. It is translated as CASSAEGSFKLFF. V usage is TRBV7-9 and J usage is TRBJ1-4; D unclear. Germline V gene data show CDR1 as SEHNR and CDR2 as FQNEAQ (reference sequence). Trimming pared 5 bases from V and 11 bases from J, leaving 15 bases between. The CDR3 has 13 amino acids. The full variable domain, its missing parts supplied by reference TRBV7-9 and TRBJ1-4, is DTGVSQNPRHKITKRGQNVTFRCDPISEHNRLYWYRQTLGQGPEFLTYFQNEAQLEKSRLLSDRFSAERPKGSFSTLEIQRTEQGDSAMYLCASSAEGSFKLFFGSGTQLSVL.

The chain links TRBV30 to TRBJ2-7; 10 nucleotides agree with TRBD2. The germline V gene encodes CDR1 GTSNPN and CDR2 SVGIG (reference sequence). The ends lost 3 bases at V and 2 bases at J; junction bases unmatched: 4. The length of the CDR3 is 14 residues. The CDR3 DNA is TGTGCCTGGAGAATAGCGGGAGGTACCTACGAGCAGTACTTC. It encodes CAWRIAGGTYEQYF.

The CDR3 nucleotides are TGTGCCAGCAGCTTGTGGGGTGGGGCGCGTCGGACTTATGGCTACACCTTC. This gives the protein CASSLWGGARRTYGYTF. This chain connects TRBV7-9 to TRBJ1-2; TRBD1 might be the D (5 bases). Germline V CDR1 and CDR2: SEHNR, FQNEAQ (reference sequence). V lost 3 bases and J lost 5, with 22 bases in between. The CDR3 length is 17 residues.

The CDR3 region is CASSPGTSGVYNEQFF. CDR3 DNA: TGCGCCAGCAGCCCGGGGACTAGCGGGGTCTACAATGAGCAGTTCTTC. The gene calls are TRBV4-1 and TRBJ2-1; 13 nucleotides line up with TRBD2. The J segment lost 3 bases and the V segment lost 4 bases, leaving 3 bases of the junction unmatched. CDR1 is MGHRA, CDR2 YSYEKL, per germline. The CDR3 has 16 residues.

The rearrangement uses TRBV11-2 and TRBJ2-7; D could derive from TRBD1 or TRBD2 (5 bases each). From germline, CDR1 is SGHAT and CDR2 FQNNGV. This CDR3 has 16 residues. V was pared by 0 bases and J by 2 bases, with 14 bases between. CDR3 coding DNA: TGTGCCAGCAGCTTAGATCTCTGGGACGGGGCCTACGAGCAGTACTTC. This translates into CASSLDLWDGAYEQYF.

There are a few counts of this clone. V is TRBV7-2 and J is TRBJ1-1; TRBD1 is a possible D gene (6 bases). This CDR3 is 15 amino acids long. Germline V gives CDR1 SGHTA, CDR2 FQGNSA. V lost 7 bases and J lost 2, with 17 bases in between. CDR3 sequence reads: CASIPRGGINTEAFF. The CDR3 nucleotides read TGTGCCAGCATCCCAAGAGGGGGGATCAACACTGAAGCTTTCTTT.

The V gene is TRBV10-3, the J gene TRBJ1-1, with 10 bases aligning to TRBD1. Germline assignment: CDR1 ENHRY and CDR2 SYGVKD. V shed 6 bases, J shed 1 base, and the junction held 2 bases outside the gene matches. The CDR3 covers 14 residues. DNA of the CDR3: TGTGCCATCAGCCGACAGGGGGCGAACACTGAAGCTTTCTTT. Translation: CAISRQGANTEAFF.

V and J are TRBV18 and TRBJ2-3; 16 nucleotides agree with TRBD2. This CDR3 spans 17 amino acids. The germline V gene encodes CDR1 KGHSH and CDR2 LQKENI. Germline trimming cut 8 bases from V and 2 bases from J; bases unmatched to any gene: 7. CDR3 in amino acids: CASEEGLAGGVTDTQYF. For the CDR3, the DNA is TGTGCCAGCGAAGAGGGACTAGCGGGAGGGGTCACAGATACGCAGTATTTT.

J is TRBJ1-2 and V is TRBV19, with TRBD1 matching over 8 bases. Germline lookup yields CDR1 LNHDA and CDR2 SQIVND (reference sequence). CDR3 length equals 14 residues. The ends lost 6 bases at V and 0 bases at J; junction bases unmatched: 3. In DNA, the CDR3 is TGTGCCAGTAGAGACAGGGGAGCTAACTATGGCTACACCTTC. The encoded protein is CASRDRGANYGYTF.

This chain joins TRBV9 and TRBJ2-5; 9 positions match TRBD1. The germline V gene encodes CDR1 SGDLS and CDR2 YYNGEE. The CDR3 is 16 amino acids. The trim removed 3 bases at V and 2 bases at J, leaving 8 bases unmatched. CDR3 in amino acids: CASSEGGGQGQETQYF. The CDR3 DNA is TGTGCCAGCAGCGAGGGGGGAGGACAGGGGCAAGAGACCCAGTACTTC.

The chain couples TRBV13 to TRBJ1-2; TRBD1 is a possible D gene (5 bases). The germline V and J ends were trimmed by 6 bases and 6 bases, with 14 bases remaining between them. The CDR3 length is 13 residues. Looked up from germline, CDR1 is PRHDT and CDR2 is FYEKMQ (reference sequence). CDR3 nucleotides: TGTGCCAGCAGTTCGCGGGGCGCGGATGGCTACACCTTC. Translated: CASSSRGADGYTF. Complete variable domain (other parts from reference TRBV13 and TRBJ1-2): AAGVIQSPRHLIKEKRETATLKCYPIPRHDTVYWYQQGPGQDPQFLISFYEKMQSDKGSIPDRFSAQQFSDYHSELNMSSLELGDSALYFCASSSRGADGYTFGSGTRLTVV.

This sequence joins TRBV11-2 and TRBJ2-7; unclear D gene. The CDR3 has 13 amino acids. The germline V and J ends were trimmed by 3 bases and 3 bases, with 9 bases remaining between them. Germline CDR1 and CDR2: SGHAT and FQNNGV. This CDR3 reads CASSFSILYEQYF. The CDR3 DNA follows: TGTGCCAGCAGCTTTTCGATCCTCTACGAGCAGTACTTC.

This rearrangement joins TRBV23-1 to TRBJ1-2; TRBD1 is a possible D gene (5 bases). TRBV23-1 is classed as an ORF, of uncertain function. The CDR3 is 15 amino acids. Trimming shortened V by 1 base and J by 6 bases, and 15 bases separated the two germline ends. CDR3 residues: CASSQLQTGGDGYTF. CDR3 bases: TGCGCCAGCAGTCAATTGCAAACAGGAGGGGATGGCTACACCTTC.

V and J are TRBV7-9 and TRBJ2-1, with 8 bases lining up with TRBD2. V shed 7 bases and J 2 bases; nucleotides not matched to a gene: 4. Germline loops: CDR1 SEHNR, CDR2 FQNEAQ (reference sequence). This CDR3 spans 14 amino acids. CDR3 sequence: CASNIAGTYNEQFF. The CDR3 DNA sequence: TGTGCCAGCAACATAGCGGGAACCTACAATGAGCAGTTCTTC.

This sequence joins TRBV19 and TRBJ2-1; 12 nucleotides align to TRBD2. Losses at the gene ends were 6 bases for V and 4 bases for J; bases not matched to a gene: 7. The CDR3 extends over 16 amino acids. The V gene's germline CDR1 is LNHDA and CDR2 SQIVND (reference sequence). CDR3 region: CASSDGTSGQYNEQFF. DNA of the CDR3: TGTGCCAGTAGCGACGGGACTAGCGGGCAGTACAATGAGCAGTTCTTC. The complete variable domain, with remaining parts taken from reference TRBV19 and TRBJ2-1, reads DGGITQSPKYLFRKEGQNVTLSCEQNLNHDAMYWYRQDPGQGLRLIYYSQIVNDFQKGDIAEGYSVSREKKESFPLTVTSAQKNPTAFYLCASSDGTSGQYNEQFFGPGTRLTVL.

This chain connects TRBV21-1 to TRBJ1-2; TRBD1 was called by the table and not checked on the DNA. TRBV21-1 is a pseudogene segment. The CDR3 covers 16 residues. The CDR3 is CASSKGPSGERGGYTF. As DNA, the CDR3 is TGTGCCAGCAGCAAAGGACCGTCAGGGGAAAGGGGTGGCTACACCTTC.

This sequence joins TRBV21-1 and TRBJ2-5. TRBV21-1 is described as a pseudogene. This CDR3 comprises 15 residues. The CDR3 reads CASSKGLWVAETQYF. The CDR3 DNA is TGTGCCAGCAGCAAAGGGCTCTGGGTGGCAGAGACCCAGTACTTC.

The chain recombines TRBV7-3 with TRBJ2-3, with TRBD1 matching over 12 bases. Germline assignment: CDR1 SGHTA and CDR2 FQGTGA. With 4 bases clipped from V and 5 bases from J, the junction kept 10 bases outside the gene matches. This CDR3 spans 17 amino acids. The CDR3 region has the DNA TGTGCCAGCAGCTCTAGACCGGGACAGGGGGCGCGAGATACGCAGTATTTT. Amino acids: CASSSRPGQGARDTQYF.

This clone has just one count. J is TRBJ1-2 and V is TRBV6-1; 7 nucleotides match TRBD1. Per germline, CDR1 MNHNS and CDR2 SASEGT. J was trimmed by 8 bases and V by 0 bases; bases with no gene match: 12. The CDR3 length is 16 residues. CDR3 DNA sequence: TGTGCCAGCAGTGAAGCCAATACCAGGGGGGCGTGGGGCTACACCTTC. It is translated as CASSEANTRGAWGYTF.

V and J are TRBV4-3 and TRBJ1-2; unclear D gene. CDR1 and CDR2 (germline): LGHNA, YSLEER. This CDR3 is 12 amino acids long. V was trimmed by 5 bases and J by 4 bases, leaving 8 bases between them. The chain's CDR3 is CASSEAGYGYTF. The CDR3 DNA sequence: TGCGCCAGCAGCGAGGCTGGCTATGGCTACACCTTC.

The rearrangement joins TRBV19 to TRBJ1-4; 7 nucleotides agree with TRBD1. This CDR3 region has 12 residues. Germline assignment: CDR1 LNHDA and CDR2 SQIVND (reference sequence). V shed 6 bases and J 5 bases; nucleotides not matched to a gene: 0. The CDR3 protein is CASRDRNEKLFF. CDR3 bases: TGTGCCAGTAGGGACAGGAATGAAAAACTGTTTTTT.

The J gene is TRBJ1-3, the V gene TRBV5-4; D possibly corresponds to TRBD1 (5 bases). The V gene's germline CDR1 is SGHNT and CDR2 YYREEE (reference sequence). The CDR3 covers 15 residues. Trimming took 4 bases from V and 4 from J, leaving 15 bases between them. CDR3 DNA sequence: TGTGCCAGCAGCATACAGCAGGGAACGGGAAACACCATATATTTT. It translates to CASSIQQGTGNTIYF.

V usage is TRBV11-1 and J usage is TRBJ1-1; 9 bases align to TRBD1. Germline assignment: CDR1 SGHAT and CDR2 FQDESV (reference sequence). CDR3 length: 14 residues. Germline trimming cut 11 bases from V and 0 bases from J; bases unmatched to any gene: 7. CDR3 coding DNA: TGTGCCTCCGGGACAGGGTACATGAACACTGAAGCTTTCTTT. Its protein is CASGTGYMNTEAFF. The variable domain in full, with the rest retrieved from reference TRBV11-1 and TRBJ1-1, is EAEVAQSPRYKITEKSQAVAFWCDPISGHATLYWYRQILGQGPELLVQFQDESVVDDSQLPKDRFSAERLKGVDSTLKIQPAELGDSAMYLCASGTGYMNTEAFFGQGTRLTVV.

The J gene is TRBJ2-3, the V gene TRBV29-1; D is unresolved. The CDR3 covers 11 residues. Trimming shortened V by 3 bases and J by 2 bases, and 3 bases separated the two germline ends. The germline gives CDR1 SQVTM, CDR2 ANQGSEA. CDR3 DNA: TGCAGCGTTGACTACACAGATACGCAGTATTTT. Translated: CSVDYTDTQYF.

This rearrangement joins TRBV25-1 to TRBJ1-1; 7 bases are a match to TRBD1. The CDR3 sequence is 14 residues long. With V trimmed by 3 bases and J by 1 base, 2 bases remained unmatched. Per the germline V gene, CDR1 is MGHDK and CDR2 is SYGVNS. The CDR3 spells CASSDRGTNTEAFF. As DNA, the CDR3 is TGTGCCAGCAGTGACAGGGGGACGAACACTGAAGCTTTCTTT.

The DNA for the CDR3 is TGTGCCAGCAGTTTATCGGTCCAGTTGGCCAATGAGCAGTTCTTC. Translated, it gives CASSLSVQLANEQFF. This chain joins TRBV28 and TRBJ2-1; no reliable D call. CDR3 length: 15 amino acids. Germline loops: CDR1 MDHEN, CDR2 SYDVKM. Trimming removed 1 base from V and 6 bases from J, with 13 bases in between. The entire variable domain, with the rest obtained from reference TRBV28 and TRBJ2-1, is as follows: DVKVTQSSRYLVKRTGEKVFLECVQDMDHENMFWYRQDPGLGLRLIYFSYDVKMKEKGDIPEGYSVSREKKERFSLILESASTNQTSMYLCASSLSVQLANEQFFGPGTRLTVL.